This T cell receptor beta chain was recovered during a study of blood T cell repertoires in COVID-19. Across the whole study: COVID-19 samples from acute and convalescent phases originated in the United States, Italy and Spain.

In the authors' workflow: Nucleated cell number was recorded as an estimate derived from reference gene primer amplification. Clones were read by immunoSEQ multiplex PCR, and TCRdb kept only the in-frame ones, dropping some. V and J calls and clone size are given by that table; D and trimming were obtained from the DNA. The data contain 150,000 or so clones, around 81% of them seen just once; the ten biggest clones take up 9.5% to 11%. CDR1 and CDR2 (germline): SGHRS, YFSETQ. Trimming pared 3 bases from V and 1 base from J, leaving 10 bases between. The CDR3 length is 14 residues. This chain joins TRBV5-1 and TRBJ1-1; D gene unclear. Sequenced input: peripheral blood. This receptor was obtained from a man aged 55 to 70 with active or convalescent COVID-19. Written as DNA, the CDR3 is TGCGCCAGCAGCTATCAACTACGGAACACTGAAGCTTTCTTT. Translating gives CASSYQLRNTEAFF.